One and the same sample provided the 4 T cell receptor beta chains below, sequenced in a study of metastatic and nonmetastatic thyroid tumors. TCRdb re-analyzed the PCR reads through MiXCR. Here the sample spans about 59,000 clones, roughly 16% being singletons. Among the patients, none had received any treatment before thyroid surgery. Sequenced sample: blood. These receptors were taken from a male donor with papillary thyroid cancer or a benign thyroid nodule (not recorded which). Some clones in this sample may be carry-over from other donors' samples.

The sample holds many counts of this clone. The rearrangement uses TRBV6-6 and TRBJ2-5; TRBD1 might be the D (5 bases). Germline V lookup: CDR1 MNHNY, CDR2 SVGAGI (reference sequence). With 2 bases removed from V and 2 bases from J, the gap between germline ends came to 9 bases. The CDR3 loop spans 14 amino acids. CDR3 protein: CASSYATGQETQYF. In DNA form, the CDR3 reads TGTGCCAGCAGTTACGCCACAGGTCAAGAGACCCAGTACTTC.

In this sample, this clone turned up many times. This chain links TRBV6-2 or TRBV6-3 with TRBJ1-1, with TRBD1 as a possible D gene (5 bases). The V gene lost 8 bases and the J gene lost 0 bases, with 10 bases spanning the gap. Germline-derived CDR1 and CDR2 are MNHEY and SVGEGT. The CDR3 loop spans 13 amino acids. The CDR3 DNA reads TGTGCCAGCGATGGACACTTGAACACTGAAGCTTTCTTT. Translating it yields CASDGHLNTEAFF.

This clone has a count of ten or more. The genes are TRBV6-6 and TRBJ2-7; 8 bases align to TRBD2. CDR1 is MNHNY and CDR2 is SVGAGI in the germline V gene (reference sequence). This CDR3 spans 16 amino acids. J gave up 3 bases and V 0 bases, and 7 bases lay outside the gene matches. The chain's CDR3 is CASSYSSGGANYEQYF. CDR3 coding DNA: TGTGCCAGCAGTTACTCATCGGGGGGGGCGAACTACGAGCAGTACTTC.

The CDR3 protein is CASRGGQGGNEQFF. The CDR3 bases are TGTGCCAGCAGAGGGGGACAGGGGGGTAATGAGCAGTTCTTC. This sequence joins TRBV11-3 and TRBJ2-1, with 11 bases fitting TRBD1. The CDR3 loop spans 14 amino acids. V lost 6 bases and J lost 7; bases outside the gene matches: 5. Germline CDR1 and CDR2: SGHNT and YENEEA.